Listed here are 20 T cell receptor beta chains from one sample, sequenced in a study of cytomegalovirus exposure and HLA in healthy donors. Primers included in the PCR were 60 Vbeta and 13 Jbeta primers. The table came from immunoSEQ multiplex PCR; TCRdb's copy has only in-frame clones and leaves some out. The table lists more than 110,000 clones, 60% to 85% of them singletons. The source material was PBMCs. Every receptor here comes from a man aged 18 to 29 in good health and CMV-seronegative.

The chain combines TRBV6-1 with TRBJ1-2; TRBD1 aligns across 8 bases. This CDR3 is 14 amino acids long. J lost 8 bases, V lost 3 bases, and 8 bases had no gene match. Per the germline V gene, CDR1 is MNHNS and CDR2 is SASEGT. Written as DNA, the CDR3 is TGTGCCAGCAGTGACCCCGGACAGGGTGTCGGCTACACCTTC. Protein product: CASSDPGQGVGYTF.

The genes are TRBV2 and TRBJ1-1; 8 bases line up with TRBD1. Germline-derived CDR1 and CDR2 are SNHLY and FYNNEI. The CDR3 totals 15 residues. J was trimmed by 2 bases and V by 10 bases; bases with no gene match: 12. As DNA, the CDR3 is TGTGCCACTGAGAGGACAGGGAATCCCAACACTGAAGCTTTCTTT. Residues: CATERTGNPNTEAFF.

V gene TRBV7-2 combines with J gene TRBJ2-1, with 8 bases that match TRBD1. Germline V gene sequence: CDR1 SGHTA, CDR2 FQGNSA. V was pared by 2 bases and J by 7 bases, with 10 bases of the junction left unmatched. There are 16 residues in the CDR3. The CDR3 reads CASSLRQGPGGNEQFF. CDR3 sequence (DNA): TGTGCCAGCAGCTTAAGACAGGGGCCGGGTGGGAATGAGCAGTTCTTC.

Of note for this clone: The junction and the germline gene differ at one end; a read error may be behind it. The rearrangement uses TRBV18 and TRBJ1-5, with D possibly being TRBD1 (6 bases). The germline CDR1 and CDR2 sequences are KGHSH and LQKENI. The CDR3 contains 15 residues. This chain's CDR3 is CASSAPGVSNQPQHF. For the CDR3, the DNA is TGTGCCAGCTCAGCACCAGGGGTTAGCAATCAGCCCCAGCATTTT.

The chain's CDR3 is CASSLSSGSLSYNEQFF. Here the CDR3 DNA reads TGTGCCAGCAGCTTGAGTAGCGGGAGTCTGTCCTACAATGAGCAGTTCTTC. The chain links TRBV5-4 to TRBJ2-1; TRBD2 matches 9 bases. Germline V lookup: CDR1 SGHNT, CDR2 YYREEE (reference sequence). Trimming at V came to 1 base and at J to 1 base, leaving 6 bases not matched to a gene. CDR3 length equals 17 residues.

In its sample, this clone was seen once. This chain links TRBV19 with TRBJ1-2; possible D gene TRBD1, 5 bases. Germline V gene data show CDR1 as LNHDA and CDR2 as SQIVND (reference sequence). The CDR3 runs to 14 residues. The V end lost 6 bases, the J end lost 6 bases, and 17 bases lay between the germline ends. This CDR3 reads CASRSQGKKNGYTF. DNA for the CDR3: TGTGCCAGTAGGTCCCAGGGAAAGAAGAATGGCTACACCTTC.

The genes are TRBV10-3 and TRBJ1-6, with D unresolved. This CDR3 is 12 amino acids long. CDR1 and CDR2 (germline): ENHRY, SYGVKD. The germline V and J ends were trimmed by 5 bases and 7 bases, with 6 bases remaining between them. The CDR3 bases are TGTGCCATCAGTCCGGGAAATTCACCCCTCCACTTT. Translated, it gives CAISPGNSPLHF.

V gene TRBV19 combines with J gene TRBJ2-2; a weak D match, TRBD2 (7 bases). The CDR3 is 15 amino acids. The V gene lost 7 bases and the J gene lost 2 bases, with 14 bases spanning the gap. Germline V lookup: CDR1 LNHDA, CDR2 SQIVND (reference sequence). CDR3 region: CASTDGGLNTGELFF. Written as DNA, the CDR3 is TGTGCCAGTACCGACGGGGGGCTCAACACCGGGGAGCTGTTTTTT.

CDR3 sequence (DNA): TGTGCCAGCAGTGTAAGGACAAGGGTTCATGGCTACACCTTC. Translation gives CASSVRTRVHGYTF. The chain carries TRBV28 and TRBJ1-2, with D tentatively TRBD1 (5 bases). The V gene lost 5 bases and the J gene lost 6 bases, with 16 bases spanning the gap. The CDR3 is 14 amino acids. CDR1 MDHEN and CDR2 SYDVKM come from the germline V gene.

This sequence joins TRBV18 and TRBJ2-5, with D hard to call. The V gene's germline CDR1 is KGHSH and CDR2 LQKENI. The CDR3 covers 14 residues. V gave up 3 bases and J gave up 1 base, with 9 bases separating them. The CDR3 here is CASSPRSGQETQYF. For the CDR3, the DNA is TGTGCCAGCTCACCCCGTTCGGGCCAAGAGACCCAGTACTTC. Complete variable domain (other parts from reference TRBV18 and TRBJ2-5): NAGVMQNPRHLVRRRGQEARLRCSPMKGHSHVYWYRQLPEEGLKFMVYLQKENIIDESGMPKERFSAEFPKEGPSILRIQQVVRGDSAAYFCASSPRSGQETQYFGPGTRLLVL.

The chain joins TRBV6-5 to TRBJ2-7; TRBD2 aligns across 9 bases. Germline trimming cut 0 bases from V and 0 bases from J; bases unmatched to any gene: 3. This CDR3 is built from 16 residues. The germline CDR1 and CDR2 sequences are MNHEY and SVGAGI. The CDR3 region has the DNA TGTGCCAGCAGTTACTCGCCTAGCGGGACCTCCTACGAGCAGTACTTC. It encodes CASSYSPSGTSYEQYF.

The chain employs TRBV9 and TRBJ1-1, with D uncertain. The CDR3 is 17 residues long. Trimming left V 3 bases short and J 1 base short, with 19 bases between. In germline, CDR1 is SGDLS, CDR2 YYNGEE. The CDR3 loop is CASSGPLGARRNTEAFF. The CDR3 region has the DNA TGTGCCAGCAGCGGTCCCTTGGGAGCAAGGCGGAACACTGAAGCTTTCTTT.

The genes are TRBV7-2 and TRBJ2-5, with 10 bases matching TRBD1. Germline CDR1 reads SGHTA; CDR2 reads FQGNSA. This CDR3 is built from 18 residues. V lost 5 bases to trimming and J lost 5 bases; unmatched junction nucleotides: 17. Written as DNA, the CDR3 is TGTGCCAGCAGCCCTCAACTGACGGGGACAGGGGCGGGTGAGACCCAGTACTTC. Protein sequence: CASSPQLTGTGAGETQYF.

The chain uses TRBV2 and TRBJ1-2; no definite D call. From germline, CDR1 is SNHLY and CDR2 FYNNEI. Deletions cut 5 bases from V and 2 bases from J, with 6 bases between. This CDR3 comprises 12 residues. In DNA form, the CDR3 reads TGTGCCAGCAGTCCACAGAACTATGGCTACACCTTC. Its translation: CASSPQNYGYTF.

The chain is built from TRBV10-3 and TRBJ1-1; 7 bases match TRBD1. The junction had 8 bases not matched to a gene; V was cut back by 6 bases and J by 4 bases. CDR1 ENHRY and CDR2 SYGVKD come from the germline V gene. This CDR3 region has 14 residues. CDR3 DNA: TGTGCCATCAGCCGACAGGGCTCCGTCACTGAAGCTTTCTTT. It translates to CAISRQGSVTEAFF.

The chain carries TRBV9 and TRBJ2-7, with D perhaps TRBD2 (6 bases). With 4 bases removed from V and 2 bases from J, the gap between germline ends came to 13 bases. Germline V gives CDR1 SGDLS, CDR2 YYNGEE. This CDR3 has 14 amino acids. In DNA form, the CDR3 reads TGTGCCAGCAGCTCCACTAGCATAACCTACGAGCAGTACTTC. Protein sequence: CASSSTSITYEQYF.

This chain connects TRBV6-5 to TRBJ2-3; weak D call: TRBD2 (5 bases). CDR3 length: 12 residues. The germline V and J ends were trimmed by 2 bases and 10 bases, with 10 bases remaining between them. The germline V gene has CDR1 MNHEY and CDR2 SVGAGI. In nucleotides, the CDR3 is TGTGCCAGCAGTTACCGGGATGATCCGCAGTATTTT. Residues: CASSYRDDPQYF.

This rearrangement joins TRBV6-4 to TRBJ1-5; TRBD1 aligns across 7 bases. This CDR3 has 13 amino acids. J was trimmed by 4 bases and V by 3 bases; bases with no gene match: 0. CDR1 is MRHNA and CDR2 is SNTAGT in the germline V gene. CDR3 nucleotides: TGTGCCAGCAGTGAACAGGGGAATCAGCCCCAGCATTTT. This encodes CASSEQGNQPQHF.

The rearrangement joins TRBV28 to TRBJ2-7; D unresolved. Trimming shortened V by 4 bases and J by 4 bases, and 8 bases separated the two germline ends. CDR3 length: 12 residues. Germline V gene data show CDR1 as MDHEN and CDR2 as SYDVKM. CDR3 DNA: TGTGCCAGCAGTTCGACGGGTTACGAGCAGTACTTC. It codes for CASSSTGYEQYF.

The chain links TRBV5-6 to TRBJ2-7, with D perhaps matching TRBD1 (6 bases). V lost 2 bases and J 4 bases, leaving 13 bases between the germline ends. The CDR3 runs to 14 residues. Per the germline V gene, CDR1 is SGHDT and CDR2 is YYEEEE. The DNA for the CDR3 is TGTGCCAGCAGCTTACTCGCCACAGGGTACGAGCAGTACTTC. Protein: CASSLLATGYEQYF.